This T cell receptor (beta chain) was sequenced for a study of low-dose radiotherapy and immunotherapy resistance in tumors. As for time point: after trial treatment. Treatment here: LDRT plus nivolumab, ipilimumab, low-dose cyclophosphamide and aspirin (RACIN trial). This CDR3 region has 13 residues. The V and J ends lost 7 bases and 6 bases, in that order; junction bases with no gene match: 5. Looked up from germline, CDR1 is SNHLY and CDR2 is FYNNEI. For amplifying TCRs, the PCR ran for around 20 cycles with Phusion, which was used together with a constant-region primer and the adapter on the V primers. TCRdb passed the reads through MiXCR, listing each CDR3 protein once. The table has about 52,000 distinct CDR3 sequences, around 35% seen once. At least ten counts were recorded for this clonotype.

This chain joins TRBV2 and TRBJ1-5; 8 nucleotides align to TRBD1. The sequence was obtained from a male donor with rectosigmoid adenocarcinoma. Specimen: PBMCs, collected after low-dose radiotherapy plus immunotherapy. The CDR3 reads CASKGTGGQPQHF. Written as DNA, the CDR3 is TGTGCCAGCAAGGGTACAGGGGGTCAGCCCCAGCATTTT.